This T cell receptor beta chain was sequenced in a study of blood T cell repertoires in COVID-19. Study-level background: Italy, Spain and the United States were the sources of the convalescent and acute COVID-19 samples. Sample material is recorded as cDNA or gDNA derived from T cells, B-cell-depleted T cells, or PBMCs.

Authors' processing steps: Amplification with reference gene primers provided the estimates of nucleated cell counts. Sequenced by immunoSEQ multiplex PCR; TCRdb stores in-frame clones only, minus some. V and J calls and clone size are those listed in that table; D and trimming were worked out from the DNA. This table holds 300,000 to 400,000 clones, around 91% found once. Trimming pared 0 bases from V and 3 bases from J, leaving 10 bases between. CDR3 length equals 15 residues. In germline, CDR1 is SGHTA, CDR2 FQGNSA. The chain carries TRBV7-2 and TRBJ2-3; a weak D match, TRBD2 (6 bases). Material: peripheral blood. The clonotype originates from a woman younger than 35 who had recovered from COVID-19. The chain's CDR3 is CASSLAGSSTDTQYF. DNA of the CDR3: TGTGCCAGCAGCTTAGCCGGGAGTTCTACAGATACGCAGTATTTT. Based on the CDR3 plus reference TRBV7-2 and TRBJ2-3, the full variable domain is GAGVSQSPSNKVTEKGKDVELRCDPISGHTALYWYRQSLGQGLEFLIYFQGNSAPDKSGLPSDRFSAERTGGSVSTLTIQRTQQEDSAVYLCASSLAGSSTDTQYFGPGTRLTVL.